The clone carrying this T cell receptor beta chain was observed a handful of times. The target antigen is unknown. An end of the junction differs from the germline gene, which may be a read error. This specimen belongs to a study of T cells after yellow fever vaccination. Study context: It was SMART-Seq v4 Ultra Low Input that prepared the fractions with low cell numbers.

Study-wide results and limits: Post-booster repertoires again held most primary-vaccination clones (about 95% CD4, approximately 90% CD8).

Via MiXCR, TCRdb re-called the 5' RACE reads, giving one row per CDR3 protein. Of 300,000 to 400,000 distinct CDR3 sequences in the sample, 8.5% to 9% were seen once. This TCR came from a man aged 18 to 29 who received the YFV17D yellow fever vaccine. The sequences come from PBMCs, collected on the day of the first yellow fever vaccination.

The CDR3, as DNA: TGTGCCAGCCGGGACACAGAGGCCCAGTACTTC. Encoded protein: CASRDTEAQYF. The V gene is TRBV2, the J gene TRBJ2-5; D is possibly TRBD1 (6 bases). The germline V gene has CDR1 SNHLY and CDR2 FYNNEI. This CDR3 is 11 amino acids long.